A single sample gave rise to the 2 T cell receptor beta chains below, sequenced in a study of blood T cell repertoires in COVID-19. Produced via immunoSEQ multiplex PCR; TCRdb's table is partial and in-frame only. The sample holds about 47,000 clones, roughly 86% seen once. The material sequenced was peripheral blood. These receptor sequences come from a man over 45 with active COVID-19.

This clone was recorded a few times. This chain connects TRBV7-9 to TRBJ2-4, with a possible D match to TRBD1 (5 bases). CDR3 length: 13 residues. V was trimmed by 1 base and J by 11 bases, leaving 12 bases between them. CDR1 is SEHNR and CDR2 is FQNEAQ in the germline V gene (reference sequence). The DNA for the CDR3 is TGTGCCAGCAGCTTAGGCGAAGGGGTGCTTCAGTACTTC. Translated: CASSLGEGVLQYF.

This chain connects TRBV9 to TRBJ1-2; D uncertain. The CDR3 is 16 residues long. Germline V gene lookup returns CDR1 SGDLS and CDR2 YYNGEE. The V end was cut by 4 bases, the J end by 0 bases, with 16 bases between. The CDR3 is CASSPRGDLANYGYTF. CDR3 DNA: TGTGCCAGCAGCCCCCGGGGAGACCTTGCTAACTATGGCTACACCTTC. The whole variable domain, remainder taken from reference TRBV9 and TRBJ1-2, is DSGVTQTPKHLITATGQRVTLRCSPRSGDLSVYWYQQSLDQGLQFLIQYYNGEERAKGNILERFSAQQFPDLHSELNLSSLELGDSALYFCASSPRGDLANYGYTFGSGTRLTVV.